The rows below give T cell receptor beta chains drawn from one sample of a study of blood T cell repertoires in COVID-19. Sequenced by immunoSEQ multiplex PCR; TCRdb stores in-frame clones only, minus some. Among 150,000 to 200,000 clones, around nine tenths were seen once, and the ten largest hold around 0.77%. The sequenced sample consisted of PBMCs or T cells enriched from blood (not recorded which). The receptors stem from a woman between 18 and 29 years old who had recovered from COVID-19. CDR3s include the opening cysteine and the closing phenylalanine or tryptophan. Fields, in order: J gene, D gene, clone size, V gene, CDR3 protein, CDR3 DNA. A D gene is named only where the DNA matches it firmly. Clone size is given for some rows only: seen once, a few or many times, or a class if the clone is expanded.

J: TRBJ1-2
D: NA
size: NA
V: TRBV6-6
CDR3: CASSYPHQGDYGYTF
DNA: TGTGCCAGCAGTTACCCCCACCAAGGGGACTATGGCTACACCTTC

J: TRBJ2-7
D: NA
size: NA
V: TRBV27
CDR3: CASSLRGPYEQYF
DNA: TGTGCCAGCAGTTTACGTGGGCCCTACGAGCAGTACTTC

J: TRBJ2-2
D: TRBD2
size: NA
V: TRBV18
CDR3: CASSPIPGLSNTGELFF
DNA: TGTGCCAGCTCACCAATCCCGGGACTATCGAACACCGGGGAGCTGTTTTTT

J: TRBJ2-7
D: NA
size: NA
V: TRBV4-2
CDR3: CASSHGTSSYEQYF
DNA: TGTGCCAGCAGCCATGGAACTAGTTCCTACGAGCAGTACTTC

J: TRBJ1-5
D: TRBD1
size: few
V: TRBV5-5
CDR3: CASSSYSTGTGSNQPQHF
DNA: TGTGCCAGCAGCTCCTACTCTACAGGGACAGGGAGCAATCAGCCCCAGCATTTT

J: TRBJ1-5
D: TRBD1
size: NA
V: TRBV6-5
CDR3: CASSHRDRDQPQHF
DNA: TGTGCCAGCAGTCACCGGGACAGAGATCAGCCCCAGCATTTT

J: TRBJ2-1
D: TRBD1
size: NA
V: TRBV5-1
CDR3: CASSDGQVRFYEQFF
DNA: TGCGCCAGCAGCGATGGACAGGTGCGATTCTATGAGCAGTTCTTC

J: TRBJ2-3
D: TRBD2
size: NA
V: TRBV5-6
CDR3: CASSLLTSGRSTDTQYF
DNA: TGTGCCAGCAGCTTGTTGACTAGCGGGAGGAGCACAGATACGCAGTATTTT

J: TRBJ2-3
D: NA
size: NA
V: TRBV30
CDR3: CAWISGIADTQYF
DNA: TGTGCCTGGATATCAGGGATTGCAGATACGCAGTATTTT

J: TRBJ2-7
D: TRBD1
size: NA
V: TRBV29-1
CDR3: CSVEDRAAYEQYF
DNA: TGCAGCGTTGAGGACAGGGCTGCCTACGAGCAGTACTTC

J: TRBJ2-1
D: TRBD2
size: NA
V: TRBV18
CDR3: CASSAAIAGGPSYNEQFF
DNA: TGTGCCAGCTCAGCCGCTATTGCGGGAGGGCCCTCCTACAATGAGCAGTTCTTC

J: TRBJ1-4
D: NA
size: NA
V: TRBV6-2/TRBV6-3
CDR3: CASSQVVGGLAKLFF
DNA: TGTGCCAGCAGCCAAGTCGTGGGGGGTCTCGCAAAACTGTTTTTT

J: TRBJ2-1
D: TRBD1
size: NA
V: TRBV29-1
CDR3: CSAFLETGEYPSSYNEQFF
DNA: TGCAGCGCCTTTTTGGAGACAGGGGAATATCCGAGCTCCTACAATGAGCAGTTCTTC

J: TRBJ2-1
D: TRBD2
size: NA
V: TRBV5-8
CDR3: CASSLMRLANYYNEQFF
DNA: TGTGCCAGCAGCTTGATGAGACTAGCCAACTACTACAATGAGCAGTTCTTC

J: TRBJ2-1
D: TRBD2
size: NA
V: TRBV28
CDR3: CASSLSLGGGDNEQFF
DNA: TGTGCCAGCAGTTTATCCCTCGGGGGAGGGGACAATGAGCAGTTCTTC

J: TRBJ2-1
D: NA
size: NA
V: TRBV27
CDR3: CASSFGGEQFF
DNA: TGTGCCAGCAGTTTTGGAGGTGAGCAGTTCTTC

J: TRBJ1-5
D: TRBD1
size: NA
V: TRBV2
CDR3: CASSRDRGDQPQHF
DNA: TGTGCCAGCAGCCGGGACAGGGGTGATCAGCCCCAGCATTTT

J: TRBJ2-3
D: TRBD1
size: NA
V: TRBV28
CDR3: CASMGQSTDTQYF
DNA: TGTGCCAGCATGGGACAGAGCACAGATACGCAGTATTTT

J: TRBJ2-6
D: NA
size: NA
V: TRBV6-4
CDR3: CASSLSDSRSGANVLTF
DNA: TGTGCCAGCAGTTTATCGGACAGTAGATCTGGGGCCAACGTCCTGACTTTC

J: TRBJ1-5
D: NA
size: NA
V: TRBV28
CDR3: CASSLPLGSNQPQHF
DNA: TGTGCCAGCAGTTTACCCCTCGGTAGCAATCAGCCCCAGCATTTT

J: TRBJ2-5
D: TRBD2
size: NA
V: TRBV20-1
CDR3: CSASAIAGGLRETQYF
DNA: TGCAGTGCTAGTGCTATAGCGGGAGGGCTGAGAGAGACCCAGTACTTC

J: TRBJ1-3
D: NA
size: NA
V: TRBV19
CDR3: CASSPLIANSGNTIYF
DNA: TGTGCCAGTAGTCCCCTAATCGCCAACTCTGGAAACACCATATATTTT

J: TRBJ2-7
D: NA
size: few
V: TRBV19
CDR3: CASSHRSGTYEQYF
DNA: TGTGCCAGCTCCCATCGGAGCGGTACCTACGAGCAGTACTTC

J: TRBJ2-1
D: TRBD2
size: NA
V: TRBV11-3
CDR3: CASSLGAGAVEQFF
DNA: TGTGCCAGCAGCTTAGGGGCGGGAGCCGTTGAGCAGTTCTTC

J: TRBJ1-2
D: NA
size: few
V: TRBV7-2
CDR3: CASSLDGFNYGYTF
DNA: TGTGCCAGCAGCTTAGACGGTTTTAACTATGGCTACACCTTC

J: TRBJ2-3
D: TRBD2
size: NA
V: TRBV7-6
CDR3: CASSLYGTSGTDTQYF
DNA: TGTGCCAGCAGCTTATATGGGACTAGCGGGACAGATACGCAGTATTTT

J: TRBJ2-2
D: TRBD1
size: NA
V: TRBV7-6
CDR3: CASSLPRQGPRSTGELFF
DNA: TGTGCCAGCAGCTTACCGAGACAGGGGCCAAGGAGCACCGGGGAGCTGTTTTTT

J: TRBJ2-5
D: NA
size: NA
V: TRBV5-1
CDR3: CASSRSGRGETQYF
DNA: TGCGCCAGCAGTCGGTCCGGGAGAGGAGAGACCCAGTACTTC

J: TRBJ2-7
D: TRBD1
size: NA
V: TRBV6-5
CDR3: CAYRGPHEQYF
DNA: TGTGCCTACAGGGGTCCCCACGAGCAGTACTTC

J: TRBJ1-3
D: TRBD1
size: NA
V: TRBV28
CDR3: CASSAPGQASGNTIYF
DNA: TGTGCCAGCAGTGCACCGGGACAGGCCTCTGGAAACACCATATATTTT

J: TRBJ2-7
D: TRBD2
size: NA
V: TRBV7-9
CDR3: CASSLEVAGDEQYF
DNA: TGTGCCAGCAGCCTCGAGGTAGCGGGAGACGAGCAGTACTTC

J: TRBJ2-1
D: TRBD1
size: NA
V: TRBV7-7
CDR3: CASSLLTRVGTGEGDEQFF
DNA: TGTGCTAGCAGCTTACTAACACGAGTGGGGACAGGGGAGGGGGATGAGCAGTTCTTC

J: TRBJ2-3
D: TRBD1
size: NA
V: TRBV29-1
CDR3: CSVECRDSQRSGTKLVDTQYF
DNA: TGCAGCGTTGAGTGCCGGGACAGCCAACGGAGCGGCACTAAGCTTGTAGATACGCAGTATTTT

J: TRBJ2-2
D: NA
size: NA
V: TRBV7-2
CDR3: CASSPGLWGEDTGELFF
DNA: TGTGCCAGCAGCCCGGGTTTGTGGGGCGAGGACACCGGGGAGCTGTTTTTT

J: TRBJ2-7
D: NA
size: NA
V: TRBV18
CDR3: CASSQGARSTTYEQYF
DNA: TGTGCCAGCTCACAAGGGGCCAGGAGCACAACCTACGAGCAGTACTTC

J: TRBJ2-7
D: NA
size: NA
V: TRBV9
CDR3: CASSPRGGSYEQYF
DNA: TGTGCCAGCAGCCCCCGCGGTGGTTCTTACGAGCAGTACTTC